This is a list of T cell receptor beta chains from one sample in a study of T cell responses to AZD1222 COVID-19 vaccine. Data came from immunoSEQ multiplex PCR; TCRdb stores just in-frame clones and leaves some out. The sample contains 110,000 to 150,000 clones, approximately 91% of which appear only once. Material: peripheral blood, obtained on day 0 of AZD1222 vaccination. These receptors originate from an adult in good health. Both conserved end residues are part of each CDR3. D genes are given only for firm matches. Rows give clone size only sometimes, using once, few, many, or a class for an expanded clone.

CASSLDPGQPQHF | TGTGCCAGCAGTCTTGATCCAGGACAGCCCCAGCATTTT | NA | TRBJ1-5 | NA | TRBV6-5
CASSLEGTLNTGELFF | TGTGCCAGCAGCTTAGAAGGTACCCTGAACACCGGGGAGCTGTTTTTT | NA | TRBJ2-2 | NA | TRBV7-9
CASKVTVSTYTQYF | TGTGCCAGCAAGGTTACAGTTAGCACATATACGCAGTATTTT | NA | TRBJ2-3 | NA | TRBV6-1
CATSEPGQTLVTDTQYF | TGTGCCACCAGTGAGCCGGGACAGACTTTGGTAACAGATACGCAGTATTTT | TRBD1 | TRBJ2-3 | once | TRBV24-1
CASSLGWYEQYF | TGTGCCAGCAGCCTCGGTTGGTACGAGCAGTACTTC | NA | TRBJ2-7 | once | TRBV7-8
CASASSLDTGELFF | TGTGCCAGCGCCTCTTCTTTGGACACCGGGGAGCTGTTTTTT | NA | TRBJ2-2 | few | TRBV6-5
CASSLGTGGYEQYF | TGTGCCAGCAGCTTAGGAACTGGAGGCTACGAGCAGTACTTC | NA | TRBJ2-7 | few | TRBV5-4
CASSPLQGGQETQYF | TGTGCCAGTAGTCCTCTACAGGGGGGTCAAGAGACCCAGTACTTC | TRBD1 | TRBJ2-5 | NA | TRBV19
CASTQGTGARETVGYTF | TGCGCCAGCACTCAGGGCACAGGCGCGCGAGAGACCGTCGGCTACACCTTC | NA | TRBJ1-2 | NA | TRBV5-1
CSVGPGLAEAPDTQYF | TGCAGCGTGGGGCCGGGGCTAGCGGAGGCCCCAGATACGCAGTATTTT | TRBD2 | TRBJ2-3 | NA | TRBV29-1
CASSSGRRDEQFF | TGTGCCAGCAGCTCAGGCCGTCGGGATGAGCAGTTCTTC | NA | TRBJ2-1 | NA | TRBV11-3
CASSQPTGNPHF | TGTGCCAGCAGCCAACCAACGGGTAACCCCCACTTT | NA | TRBJ1-6 | NA | TRBV14
CASSKAPFSTGLNTGELFF | TGTGCCAGCAGCAAAGCACCTTTCTCGACAGGCCTGAACACCGGGGAGCTGTTTTTT | NA | TRBJ2-2 | NA | TRBV21-1
CASSTQGGDTIYF | TGTGCCAGCAGCACCCAGGGAGGTGACACCATATATTTT | NA | TRBJ1-3 | NA | TRBV7-9
CAIRTGSLYEQYF | TGTGCCATCAGAACCGGGAGCCTCTACGAGCAGTACTTC | NA | TRBJ2-7 | NA | TRBV10-3
CASSPTRTLNSPLHF | TGTGCCAGCAGTCCGACCCGAACGCTTAATTCACCCCTCCACTTT | NA | TRBJ1-6 | NA | TRBV27
CASSQDRTGYGYTF | TGTGCCAGCAGCCAAGATCGGACTGGATATGGCTACACCTTC | NA | TRBJ1-2 | NA | TRBV14
CATLKGQGEHVGEQFF | TGTGCCACTCTAAAAGGGCAGGGAGAACACGTCGGTGAGCAGTTCTTC | NA | TRBJ2-1 | many | TRBV19
CASSFQETQYF | TGCGCCAGCAGCTTTCAAGAGACCCAGTACTTC | NA | TRBJ2-5 | NA | TRBV5-1
CASSYRTGAGGEQYF | TGTGCCAGCAGTTACCGGACAGGGGCCGGGGGGGAGCAGTACTTC | TRBD1 | TRBJ2-7 | NA | TRBV6-5
CASRASSGPSGNTIYF | TGTGCCAGCAGGGCATCGTCAGGCCCCTCTGGAAACACCATATATTTT | NA | TRBJ1-3 | NA | TRBV28
CASSFTGPSNYGYTF | TGTGCCAGCAGTTTTACAGGACCGAGTAACTATGGCTACACCTTC | NA | TRBJ1-2 | NA | TRBV28
CASNPGERGYTF | TGTGCCAGTAACCCAGGGGAACGCGGCTACACCTTC | NA | TRBJ1-2 | NA | TRBV19
CASSPRTETNTEAFF | TGTGCCAGTAGTCCACGGACAGAGACGAACACTGAAGCTTTCTTT | NA | TRBJ1-1 | few | TRBV19
CASSQPLTGGGYTF | TGCGCCAGCAGCCAACCCCTGACAGGCGGTGGCTACACCTTC | NA | TRBJ1-2 | NA | TRBV4-1
CASSPLGSALNTGELFF | TGTGCCAGCAGCCCGTTGGGATCTGCCCTGAACACCGGGGAGCTGTTTTTT | NA | TRBJ2-2 | few | TRBV14
CASSQVYPVGGQFF | TGCGCCAGCAGCCAAGTGTACCCGGTCGGGGGGCAGTTCTTC | NA | TRBJ2-1 | NA | TRBV4-1